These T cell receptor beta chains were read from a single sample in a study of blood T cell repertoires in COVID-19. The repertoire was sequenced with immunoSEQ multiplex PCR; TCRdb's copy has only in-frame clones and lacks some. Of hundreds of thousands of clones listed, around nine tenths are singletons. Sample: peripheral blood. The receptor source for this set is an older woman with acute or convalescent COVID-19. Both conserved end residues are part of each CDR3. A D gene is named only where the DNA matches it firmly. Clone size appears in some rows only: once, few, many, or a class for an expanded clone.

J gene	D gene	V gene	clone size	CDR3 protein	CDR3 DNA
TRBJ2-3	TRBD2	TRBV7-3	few	CASSLFSWERDPTSTDTQYF	TGTGCCAGCAGCTTATTCTCGTGGGAGCGGGATCCAACTAGCACAGATACGCAGTATTTT
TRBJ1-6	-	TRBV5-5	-	CASRPGLQHSPLHF	TGTGCCAGCAGGCCGGGACTTCAGCATTCACCCCTCCACTTT
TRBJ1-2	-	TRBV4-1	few	CASSQDGGYGYTF	TGCGCCAGCAGCCAAGACGGAGGGTATGGCTACACCTTC
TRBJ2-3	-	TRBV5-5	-	CASSFAEGGSTDTQYF	TGTGCCAGCAGCTTTGCTGAGGGGGGGTCTACAGATACGCAGTATTTT
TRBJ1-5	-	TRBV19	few	CASSIARLGRSGQPQHF	TGTGCCAGTAGTATAGCCCGGCTGGGGCGCTCCGGTCAGCCCCAGCATTTT
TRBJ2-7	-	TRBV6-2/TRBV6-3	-	CASSYGRTSSSYEQYF	TGTGCCAGCAGTTATGGGAGGACCTCATCCTCCTACGAGCAGTACTTC
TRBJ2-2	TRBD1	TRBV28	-	CASSYGTDTGELFF	TGTGCCAGCAGCTATGGGACAGACACCGGGGAGCTGTTTTTT
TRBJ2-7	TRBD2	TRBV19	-	CASSLLAGPTYEQYF	TGTGCCAGTAGTCTTTTAGCGGGGCCAACCTACGAGCAGTACTTC
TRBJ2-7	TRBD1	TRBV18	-	CASSPPSGGSTYEQYF	TGTGCCAGCTCACCACCATCAGGGGGAAGCACCTACGAGCAGTACTTC
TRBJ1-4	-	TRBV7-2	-	CASNARATTNEKLFF	TGTGCCAGCAACGCCAGGGCAACAACTAATGAAAAACTGTTTTTT
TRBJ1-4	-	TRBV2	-	CASSWGVGDEKLFF	TGTGCCAGCAGCTGGGGGGTCGGGGATGAAAAACTGTTTTTT
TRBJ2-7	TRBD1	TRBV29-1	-	CSVVFATGNYEQYF	TGCAGCGTTGTGTTCGCGACAGGGAACTACGAGCAGTACTTC
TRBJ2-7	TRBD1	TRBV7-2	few	CASSVSPGQGSYEQYF	TGTGCCAGCAGCGTGAGTCCGGGACAGGGTTCCTACGAGCAGTACTTC
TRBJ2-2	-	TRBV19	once	CASREQGIGTGELFF	TGTGCCAGTAGGGAACAGGGCATTGGGACCGGGGAGCTGTTTTTT
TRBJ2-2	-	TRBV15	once	CATSRRTVGELFF	TGTGCCACCAGCAGACGGACAGTGGGGGAGCTGTTTTTT
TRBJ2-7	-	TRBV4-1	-	CASSQDPGGNEQYF	TGCGCCAGCAGCCAAGATCCGGGGGGCAACGAGCAGTACTTC
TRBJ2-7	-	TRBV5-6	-	CASSLSGTGEQYF	TGTGCCAGCAGCTTGTCGGGAACGGGCGAGCAGTACTTC
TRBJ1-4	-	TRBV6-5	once	CASSYSWEGEKLFF	TGTGCCAGCAGTTACTCTTGGGAGGGGGAAAAACTGTTTTTT
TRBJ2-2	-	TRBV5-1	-	CASSRAAGRTGELFF	TGCGCCAGCAGCCGGGCTGCAGGGCGAACCGGGGAGCTGTTTTTT
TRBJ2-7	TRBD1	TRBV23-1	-	CARLGDRVTYEQYF	TGCGCCCGCTTAGGAGACAGGGTCACCTACGAGCAGTACTTC
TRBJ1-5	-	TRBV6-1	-	CASSDLFNQPQHF	TGTGCCAGCAGTGACCTTTTCAATCAGCCCCAGCATTTT
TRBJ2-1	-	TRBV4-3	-	CASSQGSGVGSYNEQFF	TGCGCCAGCAGCCAAGGCTCAGGGGTCGGCTCCTACAATGAGCAGTTCTTC
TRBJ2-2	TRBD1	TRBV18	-	CASSSSGTGLRKTGELFF	TGTGCCAGCTCATCTTCCGGGACAGGGCTCCGTAAAACCGGGGAGCTGTTTTTT
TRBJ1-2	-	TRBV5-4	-	CASSPGTHYGYTF	TGTGCCAGCAGCCCGGGTACCCACTATGGCTACACCTTC
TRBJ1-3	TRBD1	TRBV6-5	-	CASRIRQGTGNTIYF	TGTGCCAGCAGAATACGACAGGGTACTGGAAACACCATATATTTT
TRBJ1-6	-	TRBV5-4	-	CASSLEEGGSSPLHF	TGTGCCAGCAGCTTGGAGGAGGGAGGCAGTTCACCCCTCCACTTT
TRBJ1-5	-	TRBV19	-	CASRPPSTGYSNQPQHF	TGTGCCAGTAGACCTCCCTCGACAGGCTATAGCAATCAGCCCCAGCATTTT
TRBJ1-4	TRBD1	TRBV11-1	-	CASTGQGEKLFF	TGTGCCAGCACTGGACAGGGGGAAAAACTGTTTTTT
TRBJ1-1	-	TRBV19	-	CASSAPRAGDTEAFF	TGTGCCAGTAGTGCCCCCCGGGCAGGGGACACTGAAGCTTTCTTT
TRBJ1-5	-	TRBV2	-	CASRGVGRSNQPQHF	TGTGCCAGCAGGGGAGTGGGAAGGAGCAATCAGCCCCAGCATTTT
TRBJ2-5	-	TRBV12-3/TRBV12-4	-	CASSMGHPQAQYF	TGTGCCAGCAGCATGGGGCATCCGCAGGCCCAGTACTTC
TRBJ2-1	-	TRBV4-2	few	CASSQDRGNNEQFF	TGTGCCAGCAGCCAAGATAGAGGGAACAATGAGCAGTTCTTC
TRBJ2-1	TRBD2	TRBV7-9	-	CASSRLAGVGDEQFF	TGTGCCAGCAGTCGGCTAGCGGGAGTTGGAGATGAGCAGTTCTTC
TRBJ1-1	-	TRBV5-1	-	CASSLLRGGTNTEAFF	TGCGCCAGCAGCTTGTTGAGGGGAGGCACCAACACTGAAGCTTTCTTT
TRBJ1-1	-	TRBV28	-	CASSRRGTEAFF	TGTGCCAGCAGCCGCAGGGGTACTGAAGCTTTCTTT
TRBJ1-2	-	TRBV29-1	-	CSVDQGQIYGYTF	TGCAGCGTTGATCAGGGCCAAATCTATGGCTACACCTTC
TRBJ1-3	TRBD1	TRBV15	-	CATSRGDRATDTIYF	TGTGCCACCAGCAGGGGGGACAGGGCAACGGACACCATATATTTT
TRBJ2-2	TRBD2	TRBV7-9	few	CASSPWKREGTGELFF	TGTGCCAGCAGCCCGTGGAAGCGGGAGGGAACCGGGGAGCTGTTTTTT
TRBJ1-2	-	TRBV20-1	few	CSASGQNYGYTF	TGCAGTGCCAGTGGACAGAACTATGGCTACACCTTC
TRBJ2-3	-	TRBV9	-	CASSVRHLGAADTQYF	TGTGCCAGCAGCGTTCGGCACCTAGGAGCGGCAGATACGCAGTATTTT
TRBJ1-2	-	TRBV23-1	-	CASSRMVRGRVGYTF	TGCGCCAGCAGTCGAATGGTACGCGGGAGAGTGGGCTACACCTTC
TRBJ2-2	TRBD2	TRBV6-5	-	CASLSGSNTGELFF	TGTGCCAGCCTTAGCGGGTCGAACACCGGGGAGCTGTTTTTT
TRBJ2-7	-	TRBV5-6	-	CASSIRVYEQYF	TGTGCCAGCAGCATACGGGTTTACGAGCAGTACTTC
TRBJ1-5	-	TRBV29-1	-	CSVSDSLNQPQHF	TGCAGCGTATCGGACAGCCTTAATCAGCCCCAGCATTTT
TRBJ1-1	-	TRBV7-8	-	CASSLALGGLTEAFF	TGTGCCAGCAGCTTAGCGTTAGGGGGATTGACTGAAGCTTTCTTT
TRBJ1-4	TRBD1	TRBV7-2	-	CASSLTGGFEKLFF	TGTGCCAGCAGCTTGACAGGGGGCTTTGAAAAACTGTTTTTT
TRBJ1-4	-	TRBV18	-	CASSPARTVGNEKLFF	TGTGCCAGCTCACCGGCGCGGACAGTTGGTAATGAAAAACTGTTTTTT
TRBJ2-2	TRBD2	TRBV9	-	CASSPAYPGGPTGELFF	TGTGCCAGCAGCCCCGCTTATCCGGGAGGGCCTACCGGGGAGCTGTTTTTT
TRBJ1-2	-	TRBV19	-	CASSTVNYGYTF	TGTGCCAGTAGTACAGTTAACTATGGCTACACCTTC
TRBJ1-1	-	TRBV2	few	CASSPLSGRGYTEAFF	TGTGCCAGCAGTCCCCTTTCCGGGCGGGGGTACACTGAAGCTTTCTTT
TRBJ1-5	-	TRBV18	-	CASSTGPGWGQPQHF	TGTGCCAGCTCGACGGGCCCAGGGTGGGGTCAGCCCCAGCATTTT
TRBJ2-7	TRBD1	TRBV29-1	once	CSVIVGQGEQYF	TGCAGCGTCATAGTGGGACAGGGCGAGCAGTACTTC
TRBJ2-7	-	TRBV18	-	CASSPEPGYEQYF	TGTGCCAGCTCACCAGAGCCGGGGTACGAGCAGTACTTC
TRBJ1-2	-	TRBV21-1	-	CASPYGGPAGTF	TGTGCCAGCCCGTATGGCGGGCCAGCGGGCACCTTC
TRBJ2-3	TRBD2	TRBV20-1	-	CSASNPGLAGGSGTDTQYF	TGCAGTGCTAGTAACCCCGGACTAGCGGGAGGTTCGGGCACAGATACGCAGTATTTT
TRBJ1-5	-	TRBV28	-	CASSWGHPSNQPQHF	TGTGCCAGCTCCTGGGGACACCCTAGCAATCAGCCCCAGCATTTT
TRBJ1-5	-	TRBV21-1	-	CASSSPGQRFISNQPQHF	TGTGCCAGCAGCTCACCGGGACAGAGATTTATTAGCAATCAGCCCCAGCATTTT
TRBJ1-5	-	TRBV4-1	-	CASSQDATDQPQHF	TGCGCCAGCAGCCAAGATGCTACAGACCAGCCCCAGCATTTT
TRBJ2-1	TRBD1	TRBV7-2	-	CASSSDRGVYNEQFF	TGTGCCAGCAGCTCTGACAGGGGAGTATACAATGAGCAGTTCTTC
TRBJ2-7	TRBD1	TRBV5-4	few	CASSPDRGRGEQYF	TGTGCCAGCAGCCCGGACAGGGGGCGAGGGGAGCAGTACTTC